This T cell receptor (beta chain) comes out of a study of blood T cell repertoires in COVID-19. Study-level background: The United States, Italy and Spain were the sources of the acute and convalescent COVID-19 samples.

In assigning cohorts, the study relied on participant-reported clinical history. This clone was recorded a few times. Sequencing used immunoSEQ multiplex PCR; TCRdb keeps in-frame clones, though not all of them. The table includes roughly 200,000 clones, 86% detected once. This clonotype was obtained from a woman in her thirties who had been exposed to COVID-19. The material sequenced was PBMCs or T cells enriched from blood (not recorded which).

For the CDR3, the DNA is TGTGCCTGGAGTGGGGCGAATACGCAGTATTTT. As protein: CAWSGANTQYF. V and J are TRBV30 and TRBJ2-3; D unresolved. The V gene's germline CDR1 is GTSNPN and CDR2 SVGIG (reference sequence). Trimming removed 1 base from V and 7 bases from J, with 6 bases in between. The CDR3 is 11 residues long.